This T cell receptor (beta chain) was recovered during a study of cytomegalovirus exposure and HLA in healthy donors. Losses at the gene ends were 2 bases for V and 4 bases for J; bases not matched to a gene: 3. Per germline, CDR1 SGHVS and CDR2 FNYEAQ. The CDR3 covers 15 residues. The primer mix had 60 Vbeta and 13 Jbeta primers. Original data processing: About 12 million shared chains were among the about 80 million unique TCR beta chains that a later analysis counted. TCRdb's table, derived via immunoSEQ multiplex PCR, lists solely in-frame clones and lacks some. D and trimming come from the DNA, and the V and J calls and clone size come from that table. The table has 150,000 to 200,000 clones, 70% seen once.

The chain couples TRBV7-6 to TRBJ2-1, with 9 nucleotides matching TRBD2. The receptor's source is a man aged 18 to 35 in good health and CMV-seropositive. Sequences were obtained from PBMCs. The CDR3 protein is CASSLSSGKYNEQFF. CDR3 bases: TGTGCCAGCAGCTTATCTAGCGGGAAATACAATGAGCAGTTCTTC.